This TCR beta chain appears in the sequencing data of a study of cytomegalovirus exposure and HLA in healthy donors. The PCR was carried out with 60 Vbeta primers and 13 Jbeta primers. The protocol was immunoSEQ multiplex PCR, while the TCRdb copy is restricted to in-frame clones and leaves out a portion. The table has 140,000 to 150,000 clones, about 81% seen once. This CDR3 spans 13 amino acids. Trimming took off 5 bases at V and 0 bases at J, with 8 bases between the two ends. Germline V gene sequence: CDR1 SNHLY, CDR2 FYNNEI. Sequences were obtained from PBMCs. V and J are TRBV2 and TRBJ2-7, with D unresolved. The source is a young man in good health and CMV-seronegative. CDR3 sequence (DNA): TGTGCCAGCAGTTTGACACACTCCTACGAGCAGTACTTC. Translating gives CASSLTHSYEQYF. The whole variable domain, remainder taken from reference TRBV2 and TRBJ2-7, is EPEVTQTPSHQVTQMGQEVILRCVPISNHLYFYWYRQILGQKVEFLVSFYNNEISEKSEIFDDQFSVERPDGSNFTLKIRSTKLEDSAMYFCASSLTHSYEQYFGPGTRLTVT.